One TCR beta chain is described in this entry. Its antigen remains unknown. Researchers ran the PCR with 60 Vbeta and 13 Jbeta primers. Libraries were prepared by immunoSEQ multiplex PCR; TCRdb keeps only in-frame clonotypes and omits some of them. The data show some 80,000 clones, approximately 67% seen once. This entry belongs to a study of cytomegalovirus exposure and HLA in healthy donors. About the study: The study's early data release held about 85 million unique TCRs from HLA-typed donors. Study-wide findings and caveats: According to a later analysis, most TCR beta chains associated with CMV appeared HLA-restricted.

The CDR3 runs to 12 residues. Unmatched junction bases numbered 5, after V lost 5 bases and J lost 8 bases. Per germline, CDR1 GTSNPN and CDR2 SVGIG (reference sequence). The sequenced sample consisted of PBMCs. V is TRBV30 and J is TRBJ1-3; the match to TRBD1 covers 8 bases. This TCR was recovered from a male donor in good health and CMV-seropositive. CDR3 sequence (DNA): TGTGCCTGGGCAGGGGGCACGGACACCATATATTTT. As protein: CAWAGGTDTIYF.